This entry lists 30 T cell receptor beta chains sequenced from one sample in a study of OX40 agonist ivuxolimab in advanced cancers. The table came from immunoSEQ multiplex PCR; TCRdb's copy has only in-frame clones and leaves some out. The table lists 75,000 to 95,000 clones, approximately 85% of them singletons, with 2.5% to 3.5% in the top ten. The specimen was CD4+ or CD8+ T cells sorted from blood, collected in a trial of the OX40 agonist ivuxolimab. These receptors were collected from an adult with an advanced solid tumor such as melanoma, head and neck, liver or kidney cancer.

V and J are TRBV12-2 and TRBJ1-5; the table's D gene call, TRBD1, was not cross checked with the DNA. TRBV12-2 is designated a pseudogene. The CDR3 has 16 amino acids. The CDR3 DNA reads TGTGCAAGTCGCTTCAAATCTCCAGGGGGCAAACAGCCCCAGCATTTT. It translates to CASRFKSPGGKQPQHF.

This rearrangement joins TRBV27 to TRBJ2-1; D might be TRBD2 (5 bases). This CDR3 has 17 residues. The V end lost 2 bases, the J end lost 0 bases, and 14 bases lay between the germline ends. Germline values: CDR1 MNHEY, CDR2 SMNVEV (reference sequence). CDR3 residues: CASSLVPASRSYNEQFF. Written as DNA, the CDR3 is TGTGCCAGCAGTTTAGTTCCCGCTAGCCGCTCCTACAATGAGCAGTTCTTC.

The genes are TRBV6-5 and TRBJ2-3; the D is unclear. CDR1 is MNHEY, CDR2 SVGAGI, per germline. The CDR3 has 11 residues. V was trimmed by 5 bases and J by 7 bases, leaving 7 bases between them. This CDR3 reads CASSIGYTQYF. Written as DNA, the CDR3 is TGTGCCAGCAGTATAGGTTATACGCAGTATTTT.

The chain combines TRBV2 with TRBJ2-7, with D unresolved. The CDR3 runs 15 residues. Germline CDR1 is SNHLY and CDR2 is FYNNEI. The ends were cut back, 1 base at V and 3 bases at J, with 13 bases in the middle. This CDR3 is CASSEVRNFSYEQYF. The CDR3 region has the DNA TGTGCCAGCAGTGAAGTTAGAAACTTCAGCTACGAGCAGTACTTC.

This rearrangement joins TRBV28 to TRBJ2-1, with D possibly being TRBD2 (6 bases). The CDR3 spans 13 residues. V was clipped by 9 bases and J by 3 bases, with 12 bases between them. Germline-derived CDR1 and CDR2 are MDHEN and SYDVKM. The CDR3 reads CASRRGGYNEQFF. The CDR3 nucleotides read TGTGCCAGTCGGCGGGGTGGCTACAATGAGCAGTTCTTC.

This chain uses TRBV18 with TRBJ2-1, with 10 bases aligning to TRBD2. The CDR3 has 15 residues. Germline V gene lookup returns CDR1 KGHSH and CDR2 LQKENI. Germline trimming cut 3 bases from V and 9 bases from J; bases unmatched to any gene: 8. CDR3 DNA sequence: TGTGCCAGCTCACCTGAGGTAGCGGGGGGAGCTGAGCAGTTCTTC. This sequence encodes CASSPEVAGGAEQFF.

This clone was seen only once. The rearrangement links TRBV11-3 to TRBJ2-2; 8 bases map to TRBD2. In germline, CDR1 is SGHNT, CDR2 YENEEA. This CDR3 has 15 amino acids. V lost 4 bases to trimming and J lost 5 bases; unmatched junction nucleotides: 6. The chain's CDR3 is CASSSSGGRTGELFF. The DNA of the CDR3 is TGTGCCAGCAGCTCAAGCGGGGGAAGGACCGGGGAGCTGTTTTTT.

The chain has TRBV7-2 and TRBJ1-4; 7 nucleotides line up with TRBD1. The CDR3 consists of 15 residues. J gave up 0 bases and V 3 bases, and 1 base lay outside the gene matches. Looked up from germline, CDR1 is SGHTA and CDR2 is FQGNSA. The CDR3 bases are TGTGCCAGCAGCTTCCAGGGGGCAACTAATGAAAAACTGTTTTTT. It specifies CASSFQGATNEKLFF.

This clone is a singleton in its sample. CDR3: CASINIRSTDTQYF. The DNA of the CDR3 is TGTGCCAGCATCAATATCCGTTCCACAGATACGCAGTATTTT. The chain employs TRBV7-2 and TRBJ2-3; D unclear. The V and J ends lost 7 bases and 2 bases respectively, with 13 bases between them. Germline V gene data show CDR1 as SGHTA and CDR2 as FQGNSA. The CDR3 consists of 14 residues.

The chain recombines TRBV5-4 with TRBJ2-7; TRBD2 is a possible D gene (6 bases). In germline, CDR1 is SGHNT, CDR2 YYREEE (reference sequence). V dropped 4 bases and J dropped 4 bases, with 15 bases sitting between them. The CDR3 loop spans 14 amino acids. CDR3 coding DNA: TGTGCCAGCAGCAGGGAGGAGGGCCCTTACGAGCAGTACTTC. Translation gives CASSREEGPYEQYF. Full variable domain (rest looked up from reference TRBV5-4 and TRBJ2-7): ETGVTQSPTHLIKTRGQQVTLRCSSQSGHNTVSWYQQALGQGPQFIFQYYREEENGRGNFPPRFSGLQFPNYSSELNVNALELDDSALYLCASSREEGPYEQYFGPGTRLTVT.

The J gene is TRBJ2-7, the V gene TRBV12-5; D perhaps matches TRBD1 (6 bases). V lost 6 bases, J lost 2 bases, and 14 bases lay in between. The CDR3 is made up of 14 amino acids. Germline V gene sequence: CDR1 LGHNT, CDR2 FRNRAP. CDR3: CASGSRDIPYEQYF. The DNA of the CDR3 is TGTGCTAGTGGGTCAAGGGACATCCCCTACGAGCAGTACTTC. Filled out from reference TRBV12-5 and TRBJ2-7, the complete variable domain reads DARVTQTPRHKVTEMGQEVTMRCQPILGHNTVFWYRQTMMQGLELLAYFRNRAPLDDSGMPKDRFSAEMPDATLATLKIQPSEPRDSAVYFCASGSRDIPYEQYFGPGTRLTVT.

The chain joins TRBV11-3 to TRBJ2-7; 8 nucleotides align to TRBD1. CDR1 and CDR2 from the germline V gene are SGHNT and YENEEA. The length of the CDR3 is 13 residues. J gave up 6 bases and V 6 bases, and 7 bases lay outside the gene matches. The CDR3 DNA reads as TGTGCCAGCAGTGTGACAGGGGCCGGCGAGCAGTACTTC. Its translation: CASSVTGAGEQYF.

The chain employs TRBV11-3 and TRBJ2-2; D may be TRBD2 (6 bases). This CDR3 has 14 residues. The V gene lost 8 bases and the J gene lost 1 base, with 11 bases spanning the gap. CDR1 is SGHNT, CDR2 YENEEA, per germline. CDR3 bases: TGTGCCAGCTCCCCGACTAGGAACACCGGGGAGCTGTTTTTT. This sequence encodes CASSPTRNTGELFF. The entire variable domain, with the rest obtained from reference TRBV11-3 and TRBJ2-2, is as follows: EAGVVQSPRYKIIEKKQPVAFWCNPISGHNTLYWYLQNLGQGPELLIRYENEEAVDDSQLPKDRFSAERLKGVDSTLKIQPAELGDSAVYLCASSPTRNTGELFFGEGSRLTVL.

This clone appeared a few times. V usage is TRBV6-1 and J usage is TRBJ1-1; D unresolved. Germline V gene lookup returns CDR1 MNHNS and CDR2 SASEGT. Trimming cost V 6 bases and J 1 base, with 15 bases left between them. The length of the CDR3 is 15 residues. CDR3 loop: CASSHPRRQNTEAFF. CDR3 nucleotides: TGTGCCAGCAGCCACCCGCGGAGACAGAACACTGAAGCTTTCTTT.

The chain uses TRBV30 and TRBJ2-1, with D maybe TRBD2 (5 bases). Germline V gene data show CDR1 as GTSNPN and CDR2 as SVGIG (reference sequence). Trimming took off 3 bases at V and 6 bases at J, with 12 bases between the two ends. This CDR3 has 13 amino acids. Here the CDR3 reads CAWSVTSTNEQFF. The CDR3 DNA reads TGTGCCTGGAGCGTCACTAGTACCAATGAGCAGTTCTTC.

CDR3 in amino acids: CAWSVRGGEQYF. CDR3 nucleotide sequence: TGTGCCTGGAGTGTCCGGGGCGGCGAGCAGTACTTC. The chain carries TRBV30 and TRBJ2-7, with D perhaps TRBD1 or TRBD2 (5 bases each). This CDR3 region has 12 residues. Germline CDR1 GTSNPN, CDR2 SVGIG (reference sequence). Trimming left V 0 bases short and J 6 bases short, with 9 bases between.

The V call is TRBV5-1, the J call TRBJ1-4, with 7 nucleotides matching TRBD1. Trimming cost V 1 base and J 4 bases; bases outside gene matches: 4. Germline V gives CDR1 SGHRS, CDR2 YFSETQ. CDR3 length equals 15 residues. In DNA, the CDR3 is TGCGCCAGCAGCTTGCGGGGACAGAATAATGAAAAACTGTTTTTT. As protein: CASSLRGQNNEKLFF.

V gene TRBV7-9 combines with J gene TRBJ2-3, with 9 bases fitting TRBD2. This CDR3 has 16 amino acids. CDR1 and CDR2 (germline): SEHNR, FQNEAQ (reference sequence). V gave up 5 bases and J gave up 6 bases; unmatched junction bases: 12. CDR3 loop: CASSTRSGLASDTQYF. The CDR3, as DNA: TGTGCCAGCAGCACCCGGTCGGGACTAGCAAGCGATACGCAGTATTTT.

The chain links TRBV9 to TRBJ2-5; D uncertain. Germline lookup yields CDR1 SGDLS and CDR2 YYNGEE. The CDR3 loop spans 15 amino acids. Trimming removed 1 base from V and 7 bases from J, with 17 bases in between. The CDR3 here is CASSVSAVSPATQYF. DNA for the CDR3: TGTGCCAGCAGCGTATCGGCCGTAAGTCCCGCGACCCAGTACTTC.

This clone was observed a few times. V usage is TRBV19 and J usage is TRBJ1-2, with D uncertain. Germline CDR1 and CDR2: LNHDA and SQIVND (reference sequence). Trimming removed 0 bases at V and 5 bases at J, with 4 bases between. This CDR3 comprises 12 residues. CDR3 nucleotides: TGTGCCAGTAGTATAGAGCTATATGGCTACACCTTC. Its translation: CASSIELYGYTF.

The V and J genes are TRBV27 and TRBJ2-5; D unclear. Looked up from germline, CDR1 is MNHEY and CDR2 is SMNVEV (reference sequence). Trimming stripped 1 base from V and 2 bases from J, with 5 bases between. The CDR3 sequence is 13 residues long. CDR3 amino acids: CASSLYTQETQYF. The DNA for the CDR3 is TGTGCCAGCAGTTTATACACACAAGAGACCCAGTACTTC.

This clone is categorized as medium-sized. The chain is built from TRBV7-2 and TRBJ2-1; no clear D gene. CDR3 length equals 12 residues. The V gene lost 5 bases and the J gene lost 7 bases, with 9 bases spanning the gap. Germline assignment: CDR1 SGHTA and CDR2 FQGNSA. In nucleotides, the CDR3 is TGTGCCAGCAGCCAGAGTAGAAATGAGCAGTTCTTC. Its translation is CASSQSRNEQFF.

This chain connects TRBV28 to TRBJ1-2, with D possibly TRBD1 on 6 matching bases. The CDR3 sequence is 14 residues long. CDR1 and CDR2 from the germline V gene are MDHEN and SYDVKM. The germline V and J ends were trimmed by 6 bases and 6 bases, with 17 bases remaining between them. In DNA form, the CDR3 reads TGTGCCAGCAGCAACCGGGGGGGCAGTCATGGCTACACCTTC. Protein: CASSNRGGSHGYTF.

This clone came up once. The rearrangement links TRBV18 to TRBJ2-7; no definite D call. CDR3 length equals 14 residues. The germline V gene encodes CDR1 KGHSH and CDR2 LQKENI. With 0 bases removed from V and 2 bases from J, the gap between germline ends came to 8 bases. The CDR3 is CASSPPRIPYEQYF. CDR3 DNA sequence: TGTGCCAGCTCACCACCACGGATTCCCTACGAGCAGTACTTC.

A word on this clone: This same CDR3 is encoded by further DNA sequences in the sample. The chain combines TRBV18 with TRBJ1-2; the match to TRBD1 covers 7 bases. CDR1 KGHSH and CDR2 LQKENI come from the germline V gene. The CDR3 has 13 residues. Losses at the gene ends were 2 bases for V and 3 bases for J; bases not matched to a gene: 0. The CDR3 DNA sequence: TGTGCCAGCTCACCAGGGACAGACTATGGCTACACCTTC. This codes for CASSPGTDYGYTF.

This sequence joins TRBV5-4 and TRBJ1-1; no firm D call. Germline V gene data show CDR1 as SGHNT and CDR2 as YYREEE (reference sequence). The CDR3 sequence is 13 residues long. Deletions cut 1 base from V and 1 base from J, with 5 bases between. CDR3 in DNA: TGTGCCAGCAGCTTGCACAGGAACACTGAAGCTTTCTTT. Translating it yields CASSLHRNTEAFF.

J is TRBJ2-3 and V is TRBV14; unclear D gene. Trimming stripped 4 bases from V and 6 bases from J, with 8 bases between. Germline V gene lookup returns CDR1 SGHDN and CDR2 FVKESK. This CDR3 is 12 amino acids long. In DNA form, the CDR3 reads TGTGCCAGCAGCCCTAGTAGGGATACGCAGTATTTT. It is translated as CASSPSRDTQYF.

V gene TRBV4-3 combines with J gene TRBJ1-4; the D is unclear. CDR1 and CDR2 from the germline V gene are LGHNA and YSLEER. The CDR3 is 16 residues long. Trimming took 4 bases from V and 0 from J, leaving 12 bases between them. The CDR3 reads CASSPQLRATNEKLFF. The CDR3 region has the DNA TGCGCCAGCAGCCCCCAACTTCGCGCAACTAATGAAAAACTGTTTTTT.

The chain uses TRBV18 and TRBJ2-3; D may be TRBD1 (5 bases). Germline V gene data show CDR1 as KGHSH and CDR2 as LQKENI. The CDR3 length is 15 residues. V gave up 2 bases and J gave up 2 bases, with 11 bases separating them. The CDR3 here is CASSPRGKDTDTQYF. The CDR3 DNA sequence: TGTGCCAGCTCACCAAGGGGAAAGGACACAGATACGCAGTATTTT.

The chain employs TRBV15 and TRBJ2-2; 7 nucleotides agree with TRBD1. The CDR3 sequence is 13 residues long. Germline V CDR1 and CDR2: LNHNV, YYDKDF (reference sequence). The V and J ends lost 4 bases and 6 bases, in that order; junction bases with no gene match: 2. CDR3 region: CATSIQGPGELFF. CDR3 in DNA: TGTGCCACCAGCATACAGGGGCCCGGGGAGCTGTTTTTT.